This T cell receptor (beta chain) was observed in a study of CDR3 diversity in severe acne. TCRdb independently ran MiXCR on the PCR reads; one entry per CDR3 protein. Found here are more than 85,000 distinct CDR3 sequences, around 50% of them singletons; the top ten hold roughly 9.1%. Trimming removed 6 bases from V and 5 bases from J; junction bases left unmatched: 10. The germline CDR1 and CDR2 sequences are MGHRA and YSYEKL. CDR3 length: 15 residues. The TCR originated in a male donor in good health, serving as a control. The sequencing sample was made of blood. This chain connects TRBV4-1 to TRBJ1-1, with 9 bases fitting TRBD1. The CDR3 sequence is CASSPRGQGGTEAFF. DNA of the CDR3: TGCGCCAGCAGTCCACGGGGACAGGGAGGGACTGAAGCTTTCTTT.